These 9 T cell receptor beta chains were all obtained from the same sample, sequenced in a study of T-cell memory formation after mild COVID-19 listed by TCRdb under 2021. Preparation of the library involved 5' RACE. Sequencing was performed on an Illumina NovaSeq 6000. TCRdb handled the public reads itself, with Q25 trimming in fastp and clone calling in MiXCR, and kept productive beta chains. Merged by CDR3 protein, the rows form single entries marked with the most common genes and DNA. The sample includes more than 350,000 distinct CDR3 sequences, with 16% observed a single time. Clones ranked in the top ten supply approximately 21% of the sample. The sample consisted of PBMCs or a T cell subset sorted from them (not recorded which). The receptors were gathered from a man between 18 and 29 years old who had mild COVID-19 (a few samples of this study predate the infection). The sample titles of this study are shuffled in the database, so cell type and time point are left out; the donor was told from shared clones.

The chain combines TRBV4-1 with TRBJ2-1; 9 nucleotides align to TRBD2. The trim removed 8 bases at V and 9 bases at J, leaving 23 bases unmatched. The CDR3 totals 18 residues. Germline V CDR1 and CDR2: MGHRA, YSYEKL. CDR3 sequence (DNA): TGCGCCAGCCGCAGCCTCCCCCTAGCGGGGAGGCGGGGCGGTGAGCAGTTCTTC. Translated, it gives CASRSLPLAGRRGGEQFF.

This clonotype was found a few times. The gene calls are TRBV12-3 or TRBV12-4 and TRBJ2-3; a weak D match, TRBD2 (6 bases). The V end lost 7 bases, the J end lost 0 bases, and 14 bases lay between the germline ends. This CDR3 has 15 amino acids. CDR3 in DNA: TGTGCCAGCACCCGGGCAGGGACTAGCACAGATACGCAGTATTTT. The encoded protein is CASTRAGTSTDTQYF.

This CDR3 is CASSPDSGNTIYF. CDR3 sequence (DNA): TGCGCCAGCAGCCCGGACAGTGGAAACACCATATATTTT. This rearrangement joins TRBV5-1 to TRBJ1-3; TRBD1 might be the D (6 bases). This CDR3 contains 13 residues. Trimming took off 4 bases at V and 3 bases at J, with 8 bases between the two ends. Looked up from germline, CDR1 is SGHRS and CDR2 is YFSETQ.

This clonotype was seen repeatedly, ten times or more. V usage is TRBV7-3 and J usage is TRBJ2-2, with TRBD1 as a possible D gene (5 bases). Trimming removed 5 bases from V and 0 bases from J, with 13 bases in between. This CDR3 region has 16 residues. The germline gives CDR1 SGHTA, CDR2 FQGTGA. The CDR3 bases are TGTGCCAGCAGCCCCCAGGGTGGGTCGAACACCGGGGAGCTGTTTTTT. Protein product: CASSPQGGSNTGELFF.

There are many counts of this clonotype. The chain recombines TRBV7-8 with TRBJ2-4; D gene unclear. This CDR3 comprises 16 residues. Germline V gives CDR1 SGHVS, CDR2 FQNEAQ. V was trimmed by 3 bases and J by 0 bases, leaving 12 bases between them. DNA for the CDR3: TGTGCCAGCAGCTTCGGGCAACGGGTAGCCAAAAACATTCAGTACTTC. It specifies CASSFGQRVAKNIQYF.

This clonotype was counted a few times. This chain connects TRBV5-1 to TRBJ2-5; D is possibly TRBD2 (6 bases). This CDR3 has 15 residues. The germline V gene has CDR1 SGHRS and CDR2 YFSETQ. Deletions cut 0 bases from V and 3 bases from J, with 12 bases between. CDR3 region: CASSLARRGEETQYF. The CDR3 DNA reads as TGCGCCAGCAGCTTGGCCCGGCGGGGAGAAGAGACCCAGTACTTC.

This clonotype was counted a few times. The CDR3 bases are TGTGCCAGCACCCCTGAAGGCAGGGCCGGTCAGCCCCAGCATTTT. Translated: CASTPEGRAGQPQHF. The V call is TRBV28, the J call TRBJ1-5; the D gene is possibly TRBD1 (5 bases). Germline CDR1 MDHEN, CDR2 SYDVKM. V lost 7 bases and J lost 6, with 19 bases in between. This CDR3 comprises 15 residues.

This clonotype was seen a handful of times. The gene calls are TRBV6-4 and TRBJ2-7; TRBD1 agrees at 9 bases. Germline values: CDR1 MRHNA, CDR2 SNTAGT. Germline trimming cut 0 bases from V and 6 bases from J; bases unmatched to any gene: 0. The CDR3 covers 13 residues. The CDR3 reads CASSDSDRGEQYF. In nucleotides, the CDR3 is TGTGCCAGCAGTGACTCGGACAGGGGCGAGCAGTACTTC.

The CDR3 nucleotides are TGTGCCAGCAGCTTTGCGGGGACTTCTCGTCCCGATACGCAGTATTTT. Its protein product is CASSFAGTSRPDTQYF. The chain recombines TRBV7-8 with TRBJ2-3, with D perhaps matching TRBD2 (6 bases). The germline V and J ends were trimmed by 3 bases and 6 bases, with 19 bases remaining between them. The CDR3 is 16 residues long. Germline CDR1 reads SGHVS; CDR2 reads FQNEAQ.